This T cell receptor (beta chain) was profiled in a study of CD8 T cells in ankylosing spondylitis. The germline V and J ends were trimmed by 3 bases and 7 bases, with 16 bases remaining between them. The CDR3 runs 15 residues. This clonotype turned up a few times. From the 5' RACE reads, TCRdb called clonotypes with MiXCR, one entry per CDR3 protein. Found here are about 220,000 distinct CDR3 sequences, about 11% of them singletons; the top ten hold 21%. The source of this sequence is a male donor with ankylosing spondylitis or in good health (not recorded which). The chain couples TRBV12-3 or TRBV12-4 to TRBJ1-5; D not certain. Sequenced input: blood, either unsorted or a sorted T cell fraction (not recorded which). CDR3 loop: CASSFSFSGNQPQHF. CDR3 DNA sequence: TGTGCCAGCAGTTTTTCTTTTTCGGGGAACCAGCCCCAGCATTTT.